This T cell receptor beta chain was documented in a study of cytomegalovirus exposure and HLA in healthy donors. About the research overall: The 100 to 150 validation repertoires and the roughly 680 first-cohort repertoires shared a platform, a later analysis reported.

Germline V gives CDR1 KGHSH, CDR2 LQKENI. The J segment lost 4 bases and the V segment lost 2 bases, leaving 4 bases of the junction unmatched. The length of the CDR3 is 15 residues. In the case of this clone: Its antigen is as yet unknown.

Donors came from a validation cohort of over a hundred subjects, distinct from the first 666-subject cohort. TCRdb keeps only in-frame clones here, not all; method: immunoSEQ multiplex PCR. The profile shows 130,000 or so clones, roughly 89% of them singletons. Study-level points and caveats: The dataset shows that most TCR sequences were rare, while some public TCRs occurred in many donors. Some TCR beta chains (164 of them) were listed as cytomegalovirus-associated.

This sequence originates from a man aged 25 to 45 in good health and CMV-seronegative. The chain has TRBV18 and TRBJ2-1, with 8 bases identical to TRBD1. The material sequenced was PBMCs. The CDR3 is CASSPKGQAYNEQFF. The CDR3 DNA follows: TGTGCCAGCTCACCAAAGGGACAGGCGTACAATGAGCAGTTCTTC. Variable domain in full (rest from reference TRBV18 and TRBJ2-1): NAGVMQNPRHLVRRRGQEARLRCSPMKGHSHVYWYRQLPEEGLKFMVYLQKENIIDESGMPKERFSAEFPKEGPSILRIQQVVRGDSAAYFCASSPKGQAYNEQFFGPGTRLTVL.